These 22 T cell receptor beta chains were all obtained from the same sample, sequenced in a study of CD8 T cells in cerebrospinal fluid in Alzheimer's disease. TCRdb reprocessed the 10x single-cell sequencing reads and reports one entry per CDR3 protein, with no DNA. This specimen shows around 860 distinct CDR3 sequences; the ten leading clones hold over 9%. The sample consisted of cerebrospinal fluid. All receptors derive from a human donor with Parkinson's disease.

This clonotype ranks as large in terms of frequency. This rearrangement joins TRBV20-1 to TRBJ2-1; no DNA is available, so the TRBD2 call from TCRdb remains unchecked. The CDR3 is made up of 17 amino acids. CDR1 and CDR2 (germline): DFQATT, SNEGSKA (reference sequence). The CDR3: CSAVGPGTSGRLDEQFF.

Judged by frequency, this clonotype is medium-sized. The chain combines TRBV12-5 with TRBJ2-3; TCRdb reports TRBD1, a call that lacks DNA to check it against. This CDR3 comprises 15 residues. Per germline, CDR1 LGHNT and CDR2 FRNRAP. CDR3 residues: CASGRDRGRRDTQYF.

This clonotype is classed as medium-sized by frequency. V and J are TRBV6-5 and TRBJ2-5. The CDR3 runs to 12 residues. Germline V gives CDR1 MNHEY, CDR2 SVGAGI. The CDR3 here is CASRADQETQYF.

This clonotype is medium-sized by frequency. The rearrangement joins TRBV5-6 to TRBJ2-1; there is no DNA to check the TCRdb D call of TRBD2. Germline CDR1 reads SGHDT; CDR2 reads YYEEEE. This CDR3 spans 14 amino acids. This CDR3 reads CASSSGTLYNEQFF.

The chain employs TRBV27 and TRBJ2-7; TCRdb gives TRBD1 as the D gene, but with no DNA this cannot be confirmed. Looked up from germline, CDR1 is MNHEY and CDR2 is SMNVEV (reference sequence). CDR3 length: 14 residues. The CDR3 loop reads CASSPQGIAYEQYF.

Its frequency marks this clonotype as medium-sized. The V and J genes are TRBV28 and TRBJ1-1; checking the TCRdb D call of TRBD1 is not possible without DNA. CDR1 and CDR2 (germline): MDHEN, SYDVKM. This CDR3 is 13 amino acids long. The CDR3 reads CASSSPKGTEAFF.

By frequency, this clonotype registers medium-sized. The chain is built from TRBV24-1 and TRBJ1-1; TCRdb's D call of TRBD1 is untestable without DNA. The CDR3 is 15 residues long. Germline CDR1 and CDR2: KGHDR and SFDVKD. This CDR3 is CATSDADGKNTEAFF.

This clonotype is deemed medium-sized by its frequency. The V gene is TRBV19, the J gene TRBJ2-7; TCRdb proposes TRBD2, but this gene call is untestable without DNA. Looked up from germline, CDR1 is LNHDA and CDR2 is SQIVND (reference sequence). The CDR3 runs to 14 residues. CDR3: CASRSDSGVYEQYF.

This clonotype is deemed large by its frequency. The chain uses TRBV20-1 and TRBJ1-6; the TCRdb call, TRBD1, lacks DNA for checking. This CDR3 spans 14 amino acids. CDR1 DFQATT and CDR2 SNEGSKA come from the germline V gene (reference sequence). CDR3 sequence reads: CSAGGTATNSPLHF.

This clonotype is deemed medium-sized (0.01 to 0.1%) by its frequency. The gene calls are TRBV15 and TRBJ2-7; the D call of TRBD1 rests on TCRdb alone, since no DNA is present to check it. The CDR3 is 15 residues long. The V gene's germline CDR1 is LNHNV and CDR2 YYDKDF (reference sequence). CDR3 in amino acids: CATSREGQGTYEQYF.

This clonotype is labeled medium-sized based on frequency. The rearrangement uses TRBV3-1 and TRBJ1-5; the TCRdb D gene call, TRBD1, has no DNA to confirm it. The CDR3 is 15 residues long. In germline, CDR1 is LGHDT, CDR2 YNNKEL (reference sequence). CDR3 loop: CASSGGTGRYQPQHF.

This clonotype is classed as medium-sized (0.01 to 0.1%) by frequency. V gene TRBV28 combines with J gene TRBJ1-3; TCRdb returns TRBD1, unconfirmable since there is no DNA. Per the germline V gene, CDR1 is MDHEN and CDR2 is SYDVKM. The CDR3 spans 15 residues. The chain's CDR3 is CASKGAGNTGNTIYF.

By frequency, this clonotype registers medium-sized (0.01 to 0.1%). The chain employs TRBV9 and TRBJ2-1. CDR1 and CDR2 from the germline V gene are SGDLS and YYNGEE. The CDR3 is made up of 15 amino acids. CDR3 residues: CASSVGLSSYNEQFF.

Its frequency marks this clonotype as medium-sized. The rearrangement links TRBV28 to TRBJ1-5; TCRdb selects TRBD1, and the lack of DNA leaves this call unchecked. The CDR3 extends over 15 amino acids. Germline lookup yields CDR1 MDHEN and CDR2 SYDVKM. The CDR3: CASSSGTAGSQPQHF.

Frequency places this clonotype as medium-sized. V usage is TRBV20-1 and J usage is TRBJ2-1; TCRdb proposes TRBD1, but this gene call is untestable without DNA. The germline V gene encodes CDR1 DFQATT and CDR2 SNEGSKA (reference sequence). The CDR3 extends over 13 amino acids. CDR3 residues: CSAEGGAFNEQFF.

Frequency places this clonotype as medium-sized. The gene calls are TRBV20-1 and TRBJ1-6; the D call of TRBD1 rests on TCRdb alone, since no DNA is present to check it. The CDR3 is made up of 15 amino acids. Per the germline V gene, CDR1 is DFQATT and CDR2 is SNEGSKA (reference sequence). This CDR3 reads CSASSGQGPNSPLHF.

This clonotype ranks as medium-sized in terms of frequency. This chain joins TRBV6-1 and TRBJ2-3; TCRdb's D gene call, TRBD2, goes unchecked for lack of DNA. In germline, CDR1 is MNHNS, CDR2 SASEGT. The CDR3 length is 15 residues. The CDR3 reads CASSVRLAVTDTQYF.

This clonotype is called medium-sized (0.01 to 0.1%) based on its frequency. J is TRBJ2-1 and V is TRBV5-5; TCRdb's D call of TRBD2 is untestable without DNA. The CDR3 has 15 amino acids. CDR1 and CDR2 from the germline V gene are SGHKS and YYEKEE (reference sequence). The chain's CDR3 is CASSLFSGPYNEQFF.

This clonotype is classed as large by frequency. The V call is TRBV5-1, the J call TRBJ1-1; there is no DNA to check the TCRdb D call of TRBD1. The V gene's germline CDR1 is SGHRS and CDR2 YFSETQ. CDR3 length equals 15 residues. CDR3 region: CASSSSWTGGTEAFF.

By frequency, this clonotype is medium-sized. The CDR3 loop is CASSLAEATDTQYF. The chain combines TRBV7-8 with TRBJ2-3. Germline CDR1 and CDR2: SGHVS and FQNEAQ. The CDR3 runs to 14 residues.

This clonotype is deemed medium-sized (0.01 to 0.1%) by its frequency. The chain has TRBV29-1 and TRBJ1-6; TCRdb proposes TRBD1, but this gene call is untestable without DNA. The CDR3 is made up of 13 amino acids. Germline values: CDR1 SQVTM, CDR2 ANQGSEA. The CDR3 region is CSVRRTDYSPLHF. The full variable domain, completed using reference TRBV29-1 and TRBJ1-6, is SAVISQKPSRDICQRGTSLTIQCQVDSQVTMMFWYRQQPGQSLTLIATANQGSEATYESGFVIDKFPISRPNLTFSTLTVSNMSPEDSSIYLCSVRRTDYSPLHFGNGTRLTVT.

This clonotype is called medium-sized based on its frequency. The chain couples TRBV5-8 to TRBJ2-3; lacking DNA, the TRBD1 call made by TCRdb goes unchecked. The CDR3 has 14 residues. From germline, CDR1 is SGHTS and CDR2 YDEGEE. The CDR3 region is CASSLGTGTDTQYF.